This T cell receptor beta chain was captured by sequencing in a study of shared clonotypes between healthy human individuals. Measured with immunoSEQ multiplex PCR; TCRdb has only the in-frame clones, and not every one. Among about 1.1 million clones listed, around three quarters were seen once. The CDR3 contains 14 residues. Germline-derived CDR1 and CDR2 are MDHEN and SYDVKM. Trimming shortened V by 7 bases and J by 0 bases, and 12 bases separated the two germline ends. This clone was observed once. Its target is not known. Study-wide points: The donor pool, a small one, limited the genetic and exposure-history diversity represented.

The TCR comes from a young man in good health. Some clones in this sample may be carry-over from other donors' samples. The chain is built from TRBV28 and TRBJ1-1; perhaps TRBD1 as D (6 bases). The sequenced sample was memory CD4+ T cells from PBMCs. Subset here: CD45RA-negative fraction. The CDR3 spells CASIQGGMNTEAFF. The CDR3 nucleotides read TGTGCCAGCATACAGGGAGGCATGAACACTGAAGCTTTCTTT. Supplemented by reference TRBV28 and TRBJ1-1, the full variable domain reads DVKVTQSSRYLVKRTGEKVFLECVQDMDHENMFWYRQDPGLGLRLIYFSYDVKMKEKGDIPEGYSVSREKKERFSLILESASTNQTSMYLCASIQGGMNTEAFFGQGTRLTVV.